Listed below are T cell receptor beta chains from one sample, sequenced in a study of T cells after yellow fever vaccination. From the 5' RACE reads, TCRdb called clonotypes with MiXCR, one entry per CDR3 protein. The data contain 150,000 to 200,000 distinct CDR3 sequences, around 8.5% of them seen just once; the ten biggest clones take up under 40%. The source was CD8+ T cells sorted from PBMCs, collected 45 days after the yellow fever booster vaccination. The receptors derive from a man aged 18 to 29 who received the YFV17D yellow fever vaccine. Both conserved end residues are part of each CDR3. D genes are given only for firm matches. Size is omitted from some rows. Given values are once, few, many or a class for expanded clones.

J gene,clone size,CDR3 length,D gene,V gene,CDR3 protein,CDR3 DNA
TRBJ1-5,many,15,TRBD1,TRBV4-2,CASSLQGASNQPQHF,TGTGCCAGCAGTCTCCAGGGGGCAAGCAATCAGCCCCAGCATTTT
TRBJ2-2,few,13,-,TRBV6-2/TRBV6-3,CASSRTHTGELFF,TGTGCCAGCAGTCGGACACACACCGGGGAGCTGTTTTTT
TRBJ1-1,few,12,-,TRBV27,CASSRAGTEAFF,TGTGCCAGCAGTAGGGCCGGCACTGAAGCTTTCTTT
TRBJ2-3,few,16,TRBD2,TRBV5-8,CASSLGTSGVTDTQYF,TGTGCCAGCAGCTTGGGGACTAGCGGGGTCACAGATACGCAGTATTTT
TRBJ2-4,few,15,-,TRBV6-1,CASIRDSLAKNIQYF,TGTGCCAGCATTCGGGATTCCCTAGCCAAAAACATTCAGTACTTC
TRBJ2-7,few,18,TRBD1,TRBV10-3,CAISEPLPDRENYYEQYF,TGTGCCATCAGTGAACCTTTACCTGACAGGGAGAATTACTACGAGCAGTACTTC
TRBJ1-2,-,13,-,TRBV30,CAWIGVGDYGYTF,TGTGCCTGGATTGGCGTGGGGGACTATGGCTACACCTTC
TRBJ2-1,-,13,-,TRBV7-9,CASSYRGYNEQFF,TGTGCCAGCAGCTATCGGGGCTACAATGAGCAGTTCTTC
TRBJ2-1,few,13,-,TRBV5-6,CASSFDPVPGQFF,TGTGCCAGCAGCTTCGACCCGGTCCCTGGGCAGTTCTTC
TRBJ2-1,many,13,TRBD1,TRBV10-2,CASSGDRENEQFF,TGCGCCAGCAGTGGGGACAGGGAAAATGAGCAGTTCTTC
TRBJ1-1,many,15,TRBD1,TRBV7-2,CASSPRQGGGTEAFF,TGTGCCAGCAGCCCGAGACAGGGAGGGGGCACTGAAGCTTTCTTT
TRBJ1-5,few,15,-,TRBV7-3,CASSLPFTGNQPQHF,TGTGCCAGCAGCTTACCATTTACTGGCAATCAGCCCCAGCATTTT
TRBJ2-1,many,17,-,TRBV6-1,CASSEFGRASSYNEQFF,TGTGCCAGCAGTGAATTCGGGCGTGCGAGCTCCTACAATGAGCAGTTCTTC
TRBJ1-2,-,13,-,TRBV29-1,CSVDWGNNYGYTF,TGCAGCGTTGATTGGGGGAATAACTATGGCTACACCTTC
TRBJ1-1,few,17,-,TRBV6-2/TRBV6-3,CASSYGRDVLVWTEAFF,TGTGCCAGCAGTTACGGCCGGGACGTACTAGTGTGGACTGAAGCTTTCTTT
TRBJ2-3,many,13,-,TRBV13,CASKQWIADTQYF,TGTGCCAGCAAACAGTGGATAGCAGATACGCAGTATTTT
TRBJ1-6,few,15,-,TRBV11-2,CASSLAATGDSPLHF,TGTGCCAGCAGCTTAGCCGCGACAGGTGATTCACCCCTCCACTTT
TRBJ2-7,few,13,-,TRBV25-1,CASSEAGWHEQYF,TGTGCCAGCAGTGAGGCAGGGTGGCACGAGCAGTACTTC
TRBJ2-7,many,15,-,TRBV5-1,CASSLRGRQAYEQYF,TGCGCCAGCAGCTTGAGAGGGCGGCAAGCCTACGAGCAGTACTTC
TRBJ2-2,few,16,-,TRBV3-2,CASSDGPNRDTGELFF,TGTGCCAGCAGCGACGGACCAAACAGGGACACCGGGGAGCTGTTTTTT
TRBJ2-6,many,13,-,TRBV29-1,CSVARSGANVLTF,TGCAGCGTTGCGCGCTCTGGGGCCAACGTCCTGACTTTC
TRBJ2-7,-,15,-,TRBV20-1,CSARDLLRGYYEQYF,TGCAGTGCTAGAGATCTCCTCCGGGGGTACTACGAGCAGTACTTC
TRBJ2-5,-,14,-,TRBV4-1,CASSPTGTQETQYF,TGCGCCAGCAGCCCAACCGGCACCCAAGAGACCCAGTACTTC
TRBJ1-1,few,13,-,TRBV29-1,CSVELGVNTEAFF,TGCAGCGTTGAGCTGGGGGTGAACACTGAAGCTTTCTTT
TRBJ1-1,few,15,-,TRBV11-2,CASSPGRNMNTEAFF,TGTGCCAGCAGCCCCGGTCGGAACATGAACACTGAAGCTTTCTTT
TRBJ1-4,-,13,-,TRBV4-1,CASSQAGLEKLFF,TGCGCCAGCAGCCAAGCGGGACTCGAAAAACTGTTTTTT
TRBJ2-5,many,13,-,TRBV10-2,CATSRGHRETQYF,TGCGCCACCTCGAGAGGCCACCGGGAGACCCAGTACTTC
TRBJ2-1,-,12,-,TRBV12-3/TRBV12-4,CASSWGNNEQFF,TGTGCCAGCAGCTGGGGCAACAATGAGCAGTTCTTC
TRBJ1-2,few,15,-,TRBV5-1,CASSLLLGGEIDYTF,TGCGCCAGCAGCTTGTTGCTCGGCGGTGAAATTGACTACACCTTC
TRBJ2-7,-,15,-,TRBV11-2,CASSIAGATTYEQYF,TGTGCCAGCAGCATAGCCGGGGCGACTACCTACGAGCAGTACTTC
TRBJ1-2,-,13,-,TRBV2,CASSDVRDYGYTF,TGTGCCAGCAGTGACGTACGCGACTATGGCTACACCTTC